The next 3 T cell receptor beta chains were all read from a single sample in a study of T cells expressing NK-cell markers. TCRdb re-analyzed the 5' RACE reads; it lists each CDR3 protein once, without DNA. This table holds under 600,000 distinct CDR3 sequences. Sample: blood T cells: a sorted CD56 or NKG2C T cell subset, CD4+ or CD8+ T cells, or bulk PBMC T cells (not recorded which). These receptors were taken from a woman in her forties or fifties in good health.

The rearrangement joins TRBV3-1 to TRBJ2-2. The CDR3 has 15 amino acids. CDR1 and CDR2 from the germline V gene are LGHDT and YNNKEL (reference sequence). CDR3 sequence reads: CASSQDHSDTGELFF.

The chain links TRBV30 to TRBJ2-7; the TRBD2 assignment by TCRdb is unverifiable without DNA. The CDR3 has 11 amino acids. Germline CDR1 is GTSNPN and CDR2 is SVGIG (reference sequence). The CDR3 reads CAWTAGSQQYF. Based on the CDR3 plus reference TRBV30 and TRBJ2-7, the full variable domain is SQTIHQWPATLVQPVGSPLSLECTVEGTSNPNLYWYRQAAGRGLQLLFYSVGIGQISSEVPQNLSASRPQDRQFILSSKKLLLSDSGFYLCAWTAGSQQYFGPGTRLTVT.

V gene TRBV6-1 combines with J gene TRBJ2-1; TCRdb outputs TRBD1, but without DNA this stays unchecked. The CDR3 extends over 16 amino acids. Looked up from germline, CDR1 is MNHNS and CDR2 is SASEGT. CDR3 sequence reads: CATANNMAGFIHEQFF.